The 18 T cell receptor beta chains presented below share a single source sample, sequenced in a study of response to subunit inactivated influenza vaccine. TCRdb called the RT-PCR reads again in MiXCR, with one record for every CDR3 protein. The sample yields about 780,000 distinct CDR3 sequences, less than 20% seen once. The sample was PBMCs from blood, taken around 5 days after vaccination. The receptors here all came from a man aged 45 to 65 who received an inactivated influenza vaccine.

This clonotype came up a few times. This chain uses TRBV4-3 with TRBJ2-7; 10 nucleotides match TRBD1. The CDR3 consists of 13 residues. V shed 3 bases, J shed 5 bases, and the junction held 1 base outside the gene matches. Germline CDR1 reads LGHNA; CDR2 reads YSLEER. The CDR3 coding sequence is TGCGCCAGCAGCCAGACAGGGGGCGACGAGCAGTACTTC. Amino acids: CASSQTGGDEQYF.

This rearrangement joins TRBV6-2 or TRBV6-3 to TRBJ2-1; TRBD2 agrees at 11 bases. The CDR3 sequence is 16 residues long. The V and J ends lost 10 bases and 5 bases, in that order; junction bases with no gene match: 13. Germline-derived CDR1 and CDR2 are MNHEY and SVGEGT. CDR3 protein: CATRRVAGGSHNEQFF. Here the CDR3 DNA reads TGTGCCACCAGGCGGGTAGCGGGAGGGTCTCACAATGAGCAGTTCTTC.

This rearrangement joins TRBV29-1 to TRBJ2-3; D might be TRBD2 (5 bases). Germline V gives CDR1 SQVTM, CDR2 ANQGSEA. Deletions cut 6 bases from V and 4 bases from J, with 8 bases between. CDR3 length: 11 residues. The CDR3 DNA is TGCAGCGTGCTACTAGCAGATACGCAGTATTTT. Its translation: CSVLLADTQYF.

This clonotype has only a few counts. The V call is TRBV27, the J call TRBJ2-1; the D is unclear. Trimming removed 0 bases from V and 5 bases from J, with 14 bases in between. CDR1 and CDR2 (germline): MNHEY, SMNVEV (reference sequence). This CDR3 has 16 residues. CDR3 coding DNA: TGTGCCAGCAGTTTATCTGGGTTTGGCCGACACAATGAGCAGTTCTTC. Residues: CASSLSGFGRHNEQFF.

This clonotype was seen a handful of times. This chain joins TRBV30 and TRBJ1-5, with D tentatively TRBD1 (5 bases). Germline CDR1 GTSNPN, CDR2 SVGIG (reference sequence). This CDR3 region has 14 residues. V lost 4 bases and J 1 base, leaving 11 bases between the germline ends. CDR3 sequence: CAWTQGRSNQPQHF. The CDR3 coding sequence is TGTGCCTGGACCCAGGGACGGAGCAATCAGCCCCAGCATTTT.

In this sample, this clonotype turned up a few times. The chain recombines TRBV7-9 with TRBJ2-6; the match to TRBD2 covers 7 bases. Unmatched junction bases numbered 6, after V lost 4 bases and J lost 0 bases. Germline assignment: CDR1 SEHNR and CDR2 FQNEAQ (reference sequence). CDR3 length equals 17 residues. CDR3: CASSSAGAISGANVLTF. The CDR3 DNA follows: TGTGCCAGCAGCTCTGCGGGAGCCATCTCTGGGGCCAACGTCCTGACTTTC.

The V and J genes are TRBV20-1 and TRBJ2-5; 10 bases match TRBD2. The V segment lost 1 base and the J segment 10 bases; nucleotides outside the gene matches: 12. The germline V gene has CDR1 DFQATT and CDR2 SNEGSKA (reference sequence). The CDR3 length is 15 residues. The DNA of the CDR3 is TGCAGTGCTAGAGTGTGGCTAGCGGGAGCCATCGTCCAGTACTTC. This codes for CSARVWLAGAIVQYF.

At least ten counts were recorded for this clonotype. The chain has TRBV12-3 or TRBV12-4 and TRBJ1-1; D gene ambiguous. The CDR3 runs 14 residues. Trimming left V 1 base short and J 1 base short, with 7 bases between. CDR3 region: CASSLGAGNTEAFF. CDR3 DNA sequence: TGTGCCAGCAGTTTAGGGGCAGGGAACACTGAAGCTTTCTTT.

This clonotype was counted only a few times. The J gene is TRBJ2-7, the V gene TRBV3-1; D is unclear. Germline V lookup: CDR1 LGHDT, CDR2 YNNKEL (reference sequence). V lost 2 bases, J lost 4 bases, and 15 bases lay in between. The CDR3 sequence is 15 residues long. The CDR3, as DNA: TGTGCCAGCAGCCAACCTCAATCCCGGGTATACGAGCAGTACTTC. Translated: CASSQPQSRVYEQYF.

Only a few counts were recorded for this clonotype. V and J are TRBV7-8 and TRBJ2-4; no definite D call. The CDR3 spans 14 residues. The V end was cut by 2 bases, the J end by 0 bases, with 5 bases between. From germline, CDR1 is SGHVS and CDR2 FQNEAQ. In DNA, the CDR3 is TGTGCCAGCAGCTTAATCCGAGCCAAAAACATTCAGTACTTC. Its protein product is CASSLIRAKNIQYF.

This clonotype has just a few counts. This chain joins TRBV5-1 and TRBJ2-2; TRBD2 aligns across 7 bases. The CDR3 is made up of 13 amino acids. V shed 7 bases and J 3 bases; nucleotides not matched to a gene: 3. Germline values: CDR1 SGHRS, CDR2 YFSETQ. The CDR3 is CASRLADTGELFF. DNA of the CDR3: TGCGCCAGCCGGCTAGCGGACACCGGGGAGCTGTTTTTT. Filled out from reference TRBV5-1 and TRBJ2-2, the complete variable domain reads KAGVTQTPRYLIKTRGQQVTLSCSPISGHRSVSWYQQTPGQGLQFLFEYFSETQRNKGNFPGRFSGRQFSNSRSEMNVSTLELGDSALYLCASRLADTGELFFGEGSRLTVL.

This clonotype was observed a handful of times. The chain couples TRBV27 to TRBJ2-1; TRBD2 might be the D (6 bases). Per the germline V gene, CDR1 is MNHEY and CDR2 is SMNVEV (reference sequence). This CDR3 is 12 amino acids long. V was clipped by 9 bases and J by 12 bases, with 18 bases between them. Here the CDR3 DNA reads TGTGCCAGTACCGTAGCTGGAGGGCCGCAGTTCTTC. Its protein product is CASTVAGGPQFF.

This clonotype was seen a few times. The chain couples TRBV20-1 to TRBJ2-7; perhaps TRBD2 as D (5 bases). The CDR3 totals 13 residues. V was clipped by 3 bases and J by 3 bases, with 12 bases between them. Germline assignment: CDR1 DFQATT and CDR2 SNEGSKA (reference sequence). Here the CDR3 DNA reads TGCAGTGCTAGGGAGGACGTCCGCTACGAGCAGTACTTC. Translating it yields CSAREDVRYEQYF.

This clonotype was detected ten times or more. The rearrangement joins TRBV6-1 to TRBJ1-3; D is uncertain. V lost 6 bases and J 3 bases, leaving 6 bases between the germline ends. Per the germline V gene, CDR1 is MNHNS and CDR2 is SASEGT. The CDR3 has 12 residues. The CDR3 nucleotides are TGTGCCAGCAGAGCGGATGGAAACACCATATATTTT. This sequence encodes CASRADGNTIYF.

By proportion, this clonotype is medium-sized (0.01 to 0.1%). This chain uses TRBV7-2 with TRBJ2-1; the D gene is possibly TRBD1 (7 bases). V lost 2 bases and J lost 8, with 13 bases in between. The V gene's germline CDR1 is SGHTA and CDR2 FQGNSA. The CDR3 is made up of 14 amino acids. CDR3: CASSLQGGMDEQFF. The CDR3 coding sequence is TGTGCCAGCAGCTTACAGGGGGGCATGGATGAGCAGTTCTTC.

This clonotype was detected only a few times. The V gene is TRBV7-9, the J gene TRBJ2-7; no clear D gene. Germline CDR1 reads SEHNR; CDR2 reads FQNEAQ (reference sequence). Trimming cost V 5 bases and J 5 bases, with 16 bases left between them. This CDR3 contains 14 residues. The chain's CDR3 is CASSPGFRRDEQYF. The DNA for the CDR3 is TGTGCCAGCAGCCCCGGGTTTCGACGTGACGAGCAGTACTTC. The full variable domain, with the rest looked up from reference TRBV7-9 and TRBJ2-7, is DTGVSQNPRHKITKRGQNVTFRCDPISEHNRLYWYRQTLGQGPEFLTYFQNEAQLEKSRLLSDRFSAERPKGSFSTLEIQRTEQGDSAMYLCASSPGFRRDEQYFGPGTRLTVT.

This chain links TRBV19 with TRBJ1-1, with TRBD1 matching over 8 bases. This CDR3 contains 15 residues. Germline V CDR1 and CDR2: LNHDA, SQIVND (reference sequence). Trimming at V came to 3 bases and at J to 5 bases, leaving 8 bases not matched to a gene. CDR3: CASSIDRTGKTEAFF. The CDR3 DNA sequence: TGTGCCAGTAGTATTGATCGGACAGGGAAGACTGAAGCTTTCTTT.

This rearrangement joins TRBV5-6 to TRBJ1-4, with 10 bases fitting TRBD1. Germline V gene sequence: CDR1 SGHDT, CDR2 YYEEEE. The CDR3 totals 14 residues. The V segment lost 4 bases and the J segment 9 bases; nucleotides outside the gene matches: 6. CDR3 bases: TGTGCCAGCAGCCGCCGGGACAGGGGACAAAAACTGTTTTTT. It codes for CASSRRDRGQKLFF.